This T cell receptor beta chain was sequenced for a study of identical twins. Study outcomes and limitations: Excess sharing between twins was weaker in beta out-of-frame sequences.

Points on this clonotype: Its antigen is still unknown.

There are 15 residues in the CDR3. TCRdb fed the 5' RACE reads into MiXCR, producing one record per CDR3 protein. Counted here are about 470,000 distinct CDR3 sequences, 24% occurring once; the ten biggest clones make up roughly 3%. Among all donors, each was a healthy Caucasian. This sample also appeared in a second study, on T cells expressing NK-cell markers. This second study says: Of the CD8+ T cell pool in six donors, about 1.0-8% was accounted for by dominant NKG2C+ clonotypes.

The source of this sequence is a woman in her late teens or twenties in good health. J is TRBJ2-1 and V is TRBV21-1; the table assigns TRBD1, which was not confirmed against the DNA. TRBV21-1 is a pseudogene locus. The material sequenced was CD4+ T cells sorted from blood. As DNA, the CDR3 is TGTGCCAGCAGGAAGCGGGGGCCGTCCTACAATGAGCAGTTCTTC. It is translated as CASRKRGPSYNEQFF.